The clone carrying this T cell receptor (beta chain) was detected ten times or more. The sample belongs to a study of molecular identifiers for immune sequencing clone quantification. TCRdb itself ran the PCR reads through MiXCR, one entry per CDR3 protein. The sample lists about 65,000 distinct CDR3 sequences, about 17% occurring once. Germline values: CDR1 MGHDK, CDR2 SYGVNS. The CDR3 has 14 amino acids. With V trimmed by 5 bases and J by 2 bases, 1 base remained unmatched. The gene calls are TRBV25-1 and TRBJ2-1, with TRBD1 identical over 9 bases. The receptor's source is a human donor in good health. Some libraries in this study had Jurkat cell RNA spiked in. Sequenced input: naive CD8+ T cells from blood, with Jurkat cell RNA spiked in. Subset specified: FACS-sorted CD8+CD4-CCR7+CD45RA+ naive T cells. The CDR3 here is CASSRTGAYNEQFF. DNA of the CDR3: TGTGCCAGCAGTCGGACAGGGGCCTACAATGAGCAGTTCTTC. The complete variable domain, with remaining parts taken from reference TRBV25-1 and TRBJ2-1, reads EADIYQTPRYLVIGTGKKITLECSQTMGHDKMYWYQQDPGMELHLIHYSYGVNSTEKGDLSSESTVSRIRTEHFPLTLESARPSHTSQYLCASSRTGAYNEQFFGPGTRLTVL.